This T cell receptor (beta chain) was recovered during a study of shared clonotypes between healthy human individuals. Using immunoSEQ multiplex PCR, the repertoire was profiled, and TCRdb retains in-frame clones only, with some absent. The table shows a few million clones, with 85% to 95% occurring only once. This CDR3 spans 14 amino acids. V lost 3 bases, J lost 4 bases, and 10 bases lay in between. Germline CDR1 MNHNS, CDR2 SASEGT. In the case of this clone: This CDR3 is also generated by other DNA sequences in the sample.

The rearrangement links TRBV6-1 to TRBJ1-5; no firm D call. Specimen: naive CD4+ T cells sorted from blood. Described subset: CD45RA+ positively selected. The sequence derives from a man younger than 30 in good health. The CDR3 loop reads CASSDGVGNQPQHF. The CDR3 DNA reads TGTGCCAGCAGTGACGGGGTGGGGAATCAGCCCCAGCATTTT.